The 8 T cell receptor beta chains below come from one sample, sequenced in a study of cytomegalovirus exposure and HLA in healthy donors. Both 60 Vbeta primers and 13 Jbeta primers went into the PCR. This table comes from immunoSEQ multiplex PCR, and its TCRdb copy is limited to in-frame clones, with some not included. The sample lists around 130,000 clones, 70% to 80% occurring once. Sequences were obtained from PBMCs. These receptor sequences come from a woman aged 55-69 years in good health and CMV-seronegative.

The CDR3 DNA is TGCGCCAGCAGCCAGAGCTCTGGAAACACCATATATTTT. Translation gives CASSQSSGNTIYF. This chain joins TRBV4-1 and TRBJ1-3; the D is unclear. The CDR3 runs to 13 residues. In germline, CDR1 is MGHRA, CDR2 YSYEKL. Trimming pared 3 bases from V and 0 bases from J, leaving 3 bases between.

This chain connects TRBV28 to TRBJ1-5; TRBD1 matches 11 bases. The CDR3 consists of 17 residues. CDR1 and CDR2 (germline): MDHEN, SYDVKM. After removal of 5 bases from V and 6 bases from J, the junction contained 12 bases not matched to a gene. The CDR3 nucleotides read TGTGCCAGCAGTCCCTACCACGGGACAGGGGGAGGTCAGCCCCAGCATTTT. This sequence encodes CASSPYHGTGGGQPQHF.

V gene TRBV6-1 combines with J gene TRBJ2-1; 12 bases map to TRBD2. The CDR3 length is 17 residues. J was trimmed by 2 bases and V by 4 bases; bases with no gene match: 6. Germline lookup yields CDR1 MNHNS and CDR2 SASEGT. CDR3 sequence reads: CASSVPSGGGPYNEQFF. DNA of the CDR3: TGTGCCAGCAGTGTACCTAGCGGGGGGGGACCCTACAATGAGCAGTTCTTC.

This clone has just one count. V gene TRBV7-8 combines with J gene TRBJ2-3; TRBD1 agrees at 11 bases. The CDR3 loop spans 15 amino acids. Trimming at V came to 1 base and at J to 5 bases, leaving 2 bases not matched to a gene. Germline assignment: CDR1 SGHVS and CDR2 FQNEAQ. The CDR3 DNA reads TGTGCCAGCAGCTTAGGGACAGGGGGCCTAGATACGCAGTATTTT. It encodes CASSLGTGGLDTQYF.

V is TRBV5-1 and J is TRBJ1-2; 9 bases match TRBD1. The CDR3 is made up of 17 amino acids. Germline CDR1 reads SGHRS; CDR2 reads YFSETQ. The V and J ends lost 2 bases and 6 bases, in that order; junction bases with no gene match: 14. The CDR3 DNA is TGCGCCAGCAGCTTACTTTACCTAACAGGGGGCGCAAATGGCTACACCTTC. Translating it yields CASSLLYLTGGANGYTF. The full variable domain, its missing parts supplied by reference TRBV5-1 and TRBJ1-2, is KAGVTQTPRYLIKTRGQQVTLSCSPISGHRSVSWYQQTPGQGLQFLFEYFSETQRNKGNFPGRFSGRQFSNSRSEMNVSTLELGDSALYLCASSLLYLTGGANGYTFGSGTRLTVV.

This chain connects TRBV18 to TRBJ2-2; 7 positions agree with TRBD1. CDR3 length: 16 amino acids. The ends lost 5 bases at V and 6 bases at J; junction bases unmatched: 12. Germline assignment: CDR1 KGHSH and CDR2 LQKENI. As DNA, the CDR3 is TGTGCCAGCTCAAAAGGACAGGTTGATACGGCCGGGGAGCTGTTTTTT. It yields the protein CASSKGQVDTAGELFF.

The chain combines TRBV5-1 with TRBJ2-7, with 7 bases lining up with TRBD1. CDR3 length: 15 residues. The V segment lost 5 bases and the J segment 0 bases; nucleotides outside the gene matches: 8. Looked up from germline, CDR1 is SGHRS and CDR2 is YFSETQ. The CDR3 region is CASSSLGQDSYEQYF. CDR3 nucleotide sequence: TGCGCCAGCAGTTCCCTCGGACAGGACTCCTACGAGCAGTACTTC.

The chain combines TRBV27 with TRBJ2-5; 7 bases fit TRBD1. The germline V gene encodes CDR1 MNHEY and CDR2 SMNVEV (reference sequence). The CDR3 spans 15 residues. V was pared by 5 bases and J by 1 base, with 7 bases of the junction left unmatched. This CDR3 is CASSDPGQLQETQYF. The CDR3 region has the DNA TGTGCCAGCAGTGATCCGGGACAGCTCCAAGAGACCCAGTACTTC.